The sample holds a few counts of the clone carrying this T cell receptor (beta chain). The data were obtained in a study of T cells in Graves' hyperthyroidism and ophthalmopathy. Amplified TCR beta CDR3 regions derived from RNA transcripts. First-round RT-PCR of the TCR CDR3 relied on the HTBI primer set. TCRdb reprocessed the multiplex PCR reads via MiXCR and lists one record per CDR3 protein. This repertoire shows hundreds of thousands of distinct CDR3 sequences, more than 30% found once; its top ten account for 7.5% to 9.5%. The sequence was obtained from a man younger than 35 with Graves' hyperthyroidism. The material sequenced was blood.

CDR3 bases: TGTGCCACCAGTGACCCGGGCAAGTCCTACGAGCAGTACTTC. As protein: CATSDPGKSYEQYF. V usage is TRBV24-1 and J usage is TRBJ2-7, with unresolved D. Trimming removed 4 bases at V and 1 base at J, with 10 bases between. CDR3 length equals 14 residues. CDR1 is KGHDR and CDR2 is SFDVKD in the germline V gene.